A single TCR beta chain is shown here with its context. Its target is unknown. Measured with immunoSEQ multiplex PCR; TCRdb has only the in-frame clones, and not every one. There are 150,000 to 190,000 clones in the sample; 87% occur only once, and roughly a tenth lies in the top ten. Germline V lookup: CDR1 SNHLY, CDR2 FYNNEI. V was clipped by 7 bases and J by 3 bases, with 19 bases between them. The CDR3 totals 16 residues. These data originate in a study of T cell responses to AZD1222 COVID-19 vaccine. Notes on the study in general: In the spike-specific TCR repertoire, nearly half reportedly target unmutated variant regions. Spike-specific TCRs gained breadth and depth after people received two AZD1222 doses. At baseline, just 6 or 7 AZD1222 recipients tested seropositive.

The TCR was taken from an adult who received the AZD1222 COVID-19 vaccine. Sequenced here: peripheral blood, sampled 28 days after the second AZD1222 dose. V is TRBV2 and J is TRBJ1-5, with D perhaps matching TRBD1 (6 bases). The CDR3 is CASNRDGGSNNQPQHF. The CDR3 DNA reads TGTGCCAGCAACAGGGATGGAGGGAGTAACAATCAGCCCCAGCATTTT.